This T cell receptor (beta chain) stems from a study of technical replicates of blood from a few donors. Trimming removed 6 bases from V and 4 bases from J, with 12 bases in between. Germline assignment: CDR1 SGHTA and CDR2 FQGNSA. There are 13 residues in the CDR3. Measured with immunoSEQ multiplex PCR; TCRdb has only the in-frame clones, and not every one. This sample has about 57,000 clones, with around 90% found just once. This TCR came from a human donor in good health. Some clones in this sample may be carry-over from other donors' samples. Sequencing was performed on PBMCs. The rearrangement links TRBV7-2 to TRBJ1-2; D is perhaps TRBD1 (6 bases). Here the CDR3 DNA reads TGTGCCAGCAGACCCGCAGGGGCCTATGGCTACACCTTC. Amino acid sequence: CASRPAGAYGYTF. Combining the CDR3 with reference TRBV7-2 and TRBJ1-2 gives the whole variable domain GAGVSQSPSNKVTEKGKDVELRCDPISGHTALYWYRQSLGQGLEFLIYFQGNSAPDKSGLPSDRFSAERTGGSVSTLTIQRTQQEDSAVYLCASRPAGAYGYTFGSGTRLTVV.